The clone carrying this TCR beta chain was seen many times. Its cognate antigen is unknown. The data derive from a study of T cells after yellow fever vaccination. Study results and caveats: By day 5 rather than day 15, the secondary response had peaked, though it was weaker. Reappearance after the booster was observed for most primary-vaccination clones (about 95% CD4, over 70% CD8).

By 5'RACE template switching, TCR cDNA was produced, with a universal primer site and UMIs added in the process. TCRdb analysed the 5' RACE reads with MiXCR anew, one entry per CDR3 protein. The data contain 25,000 to 35,000 distinct CDR3 sequences, around 5% of them seen just once; the ten biggest clones take up roughly two fifths. Source: CD8+ T cells sorted from PBMCs, taken 10 days after the yellow fever booster vaccination. The TCR was taken from a young man who received the YFV17D yellow fever vaccine.

DNA of the CDR3: TGTGCCAGCAGTCCCCTTCTAGCGGGAGACCCCCACGAGCAGTACTTC. Encoded protein: CASSPLLAGDPHEQYF. The V and J genes are TRBV27 and TRBJ2-7, with 10 positions matching TRBD2. Germline loops: CDR1 MNHEY, CDR2 SMNVEV (reference sequence). The CDR3 extends over 16 amino acids. V shed 5 bases, J shed 5 bases, and the junction held 12 bases outside the gene matches.